The rows below give T cell receptor beta chains drawn from one sample of a study of blood T cells in healthy people across ages. TCRdb ran MiXCR on the 5' RACE reads and lists one entry per CDR3 protein. Among more than 900,000 distinct CDR3 sequences listed, 20% to 25% were seen once. The same specimen was also included in a second study, on T cells of mothers and their children.

Sequencing used blood. These receptors were collected from a girl under 10 years old in good health. The CDR3 runs from the conserved cysteine through the conserved F or W. A D gene is named only where the DNA matches it firmly. Clone size is stated in some rows and not others, as once, few, many or a class when expanded.

cdr3_nt,cdr3_aa,j_call,v_call,cdr3_length,clone_size,d_call
TGTGCCAGCTCACCCGATCGGGCATATGGCTACACCTTC,CASSPDRAYGYTF,TRBJ1-2,TRBV18,13,many,NA
TGTGCCAGCAGGGTGGAAAGCTCCTACAATGAGCAGTTCTTC,CASRVESSYNEQFF,TRBJ2-1,TRBV6-1,14,NA,NA
TGCAGCGTTGCCACGGGAGTCGACATTCAGTACTTC,CSVATGVDIQYF,TRBJ2-4,TRBV29-1,12,few,NA
TGTGCCAGCAGCCAAGTGGAGAACACCGGGGAGCTGTTTTTT,CASSQVENTGELFF,TRBJ2-2,TRBV14,14,NA,NA
TGTGCCAGCAGTTTGGGACTGCCCTACGAGCAGTACTTC,CASSLGLPYEQYF,TRBJ2-7,TRBV27,13,many,NA
TGTGCCAGCAGTCCCGGGGGGGTAGAGACAGATACGCAGTATTTT,CASSPGGVETDTQYF,TRBJ2-3,TRBV12-3/TRBV12-4,15,NA,TRBD2
TGTGCCAGCAGCTTAGTAGGGGGAGCGCGCTATGGCTACACCTTC,CASSLVGGARYGYTF,TRBJ1-2,TRBV7-8,15,few,NA
TGTGCCAGCAGTTACTCGGCGGGAGGGCCTGAGAGAAACATTCAGTACTTC,CASSYSAGGPERNIQYF,TRBJ2-4,TRBV6-5,17,NA,TRBD2
TGTGCCAGCAGCCGCGACGCTACGAACACCGGGGAGCTGTTTTTT,CASSRDATNTGELFF,TRBJ2-2,TRBV3-1,15,few,NA
TGCAGTGCTAGAGGGCTGCCGGATTCCTACGAGCAGTACTTC,CSARGLPDSYEQYF,TRBJ2-7,TRBV20-1,14,few,NA
TGTGCCAGCAGCGTCGAAGAGTACTATGGCTACACCTTC,CASSVEEYYGYTF,TRBJ1-2,TRBV12-3/TRBV12-4,13,few,NA
TGTGCCAGCAGCTTAGGCAGTGCTGAGCAGTTCTTC,CASSLGSAEQFF,TRBJ2-1,TRBV7-9,12,few,NA
TGTGCCAGCAGCCCGGGACCGGCGGGAAGCAATGAGCAGTTCTTC,CASSPGPAGSNEQFF,TRBJ2-1,TRBV3-1,15,NA,NA
TGTGCCAGCAGCTTTACAGCCGGGAGGGCAGATACGCAGTATTTT,CASSFTAGRADTQYF,TRBJ2-3,TRBV7-2,15,NA,TRBD2
TGTGCCAGCAGTGCCCTAGCGGGGGGGCTGATCGCCGGGGAGCTGTTTTTT,CASSALAGGLIAGELFF,TRBJ2-2,TRBV6-1,17,NA,TRBD2
TGCAGCGTTGGTAGCGGGGGTCAAGAGACCCAGTACTTC,CSVGSGGQETQYF,TRBJ2-5,TRBV29-1,13,NA,TRBD2
TGTGCCAGCACGTCTAGCGGGGGTACAGATACGCAGTATTTT,CASTSSGGTDTQYF,TRBJ2-3,TRBV28,14,NA,TRBD2
TGTGCCAGCAGTATATCCGGGACTAGTAATTTCTTC,CASSISGTSNFF,TRBJ2-1,TRBV12-3/TRBV12-4,12,NA,TRBD2
TGTGCCAGCAGCTTTGGGGCAGGGGGCGTAGCCTACGAGCAGTACTTC,CASSFGAGGVAYEQYF,TRBJ2-7,TRBV7-9,16,NA,TRBD1
TGCGCCAGCAGCTTGGGAGCGGGGAGCACTCAAGAGACCCAGTACTTC,CASSLGAGSTQETQYF,TRBJ2-5,TRBV5-1,16,few,TRBD2
TGTGCCAGCAGCTTAGTCCCAGAGGGCAATGAGCAGTTCTTC,CASSLVPEGNEQFF,TRBJ2-1,TRBV7-2,14,many,NA
TGTGCCAGCAGCCCCCGGGTGGCGGGACAGGGGTCAGATACGCAGTATTTT,CASSPRVAGQGSDTQYF,TRBJ2-3,TRBV11-3,17,few,TRBD1
TGTGCCAGCACCCGGACAGGGGGTCCCACTGAAGCTTTTTTT,CASTRTGGPTEAFF,TRBJ1-1,TRBV27,14,NA,TRBD1
TGTGCCAGCAGTTTGGAGGGAGCGGGAGATACGCAGTATTTT,CASSLEGAGDTQYF,TRBJ2-3,TRBV28,14,few,NA
TGTGCCAGCAGAAGACTACAGGGAAAGGATTCACCCCTCCACTTT,CASRRLQGKDSPLHF,TRBJ1-6,TRBV12-3/TRBV12-4,15,NA,NA
TGCAGTGCTAGCAGGGGAAACGAAAAACTGTTTTTT,CSASRGNEKLFF,TRBJ1-4,TRBV20-1,12,few,NA
TGCGCCAGCGGGAGCACTAGCGGGGGGCAATACGAGCAGTACTTC,CASGSTSGGQYEQYF,TRBJ2-7,TRBV5-1,15,NA,TRBD2
TGTGCCGGCAGCTTTGAATGGGGGATTAATGAGCAGTTCTTC,CAGSFEWGINEQFF,TRBJ2-1,TRBV7-6,14,few,NA
TGTGCCACCGAGGACACCCGACAAGAGACCCAGTACTTC,CATEDTRQETQYF,TRBJ2-5,TRBV24-1,13,NA,NA
TGCGCCAGCAGCCAAGATGCAGGGACCTACAATGAGCAGTTCTTC,CASSQDAGTYNEQFF,TRBJ2-1,TRBV4-3,15,few,NA
TGCGCCAGCAGCCAACGCGGAGGGACCACCTATGGCTACACCTTC,CASSQRGGTTYGYTF,TRBJ1-2,TRBV4-3,15,NA,NA
TGTGCCAGCAGTTTATCGAGGCAGGGGCAAGAGACCCAGTACTTC,CASSLSRQGQETQYF,TRBJ2-5,TRBV27,15,NA,NA
TGTGCCATCAGTGAGTCCAACACCGGGGAGCTGTTTTTT,CAISESNTGELFF,TRBJ2-2,TRBV10-3,13,few,NA
TGTGCCAGCAGCTTGGTGGGACTAGCGGGAGGATATGAGCAGTTCTTC,CASSLVGLAGGYEQFF,TRBJ2-1,TRBV5-6,16,few,TRBD2
TGCAGCGGGTGGGACCCCACCTACGAGCAGTACTTC,CSGWDPTYEQYF,TRBJ2-7,TRBV29-1,12,few,NA
TGTGCCAGCAGCTTAGTAGCGGGGGGTCAAATTGGAGAGACCCAGTACTTC,CASSLVAGGQIGETQYF,TRBJ2-5,TRBV7-2,17,few,TRBD2
TGTGCCACCAGCTACCACTACGAGCAGTACTTC,CATSYHYEQYF,TRBJ2-7,TRBV15,11,few,NA
TGTGCCAGCAGCATCCCCCGATCGGGACAGGGTGTGGGGACAGATACGCAGTATTTT,CASSIPRSGQGVGTDTQYF,TRBJ2-3,TRBV9,19,NA,TRBD1
TGTGCCAGCACCCGAGGACAGGAGGAAGAGACCCAGTACTTC,CASTRGQEEETQYF,TRBJ2-5,TRBV12-3/TRBV12-4,14,NA,TRBD1
TGCAGTGCTACCTTAAAGGGGACCCCGAGCACAGATACGCAGTATTTT,CSATLKGTPSTDTQYF,TRBJ2-3,TRBV20-1,16,NA,NA
TGCAGCGTTGATCCCGGGGCTGTTGAAGCTTTCTTT,CSVDPGAVEAFF,TRBJ1-1,TRBV29-1,12,NA,NA